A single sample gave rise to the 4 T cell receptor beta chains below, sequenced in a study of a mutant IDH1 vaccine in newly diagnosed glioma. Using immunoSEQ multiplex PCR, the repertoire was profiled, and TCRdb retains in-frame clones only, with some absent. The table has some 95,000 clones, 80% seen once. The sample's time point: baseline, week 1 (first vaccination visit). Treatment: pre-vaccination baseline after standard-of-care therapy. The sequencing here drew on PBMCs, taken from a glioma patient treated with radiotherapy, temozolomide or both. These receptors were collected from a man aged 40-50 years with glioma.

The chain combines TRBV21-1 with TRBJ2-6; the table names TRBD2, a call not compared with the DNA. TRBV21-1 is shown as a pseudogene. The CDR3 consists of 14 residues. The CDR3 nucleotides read TGTGCCAGCGGCTCCTGCGGAGGGGCCAACGTCCTGACTTTC. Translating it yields CASGSCGGANVLTF.

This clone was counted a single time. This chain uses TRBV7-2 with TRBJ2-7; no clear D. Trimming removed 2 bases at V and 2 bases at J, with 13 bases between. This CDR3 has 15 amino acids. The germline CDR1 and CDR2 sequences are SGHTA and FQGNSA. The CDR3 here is CASSLNLFPTYEQYF. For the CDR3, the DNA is TGTGCCAGCAGCTTAAATTTGTTTCCAACCTACGAGCAGTACTTC.

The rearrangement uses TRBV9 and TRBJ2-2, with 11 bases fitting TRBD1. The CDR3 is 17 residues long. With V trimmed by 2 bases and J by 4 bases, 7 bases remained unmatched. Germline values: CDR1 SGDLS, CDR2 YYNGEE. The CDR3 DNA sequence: TGTGCCAGCAGCGTTTCTATTGGGACAGGGGGCACCGGGGAGCTGTTTTTT. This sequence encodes CASSVSIGTGGTGELFF.

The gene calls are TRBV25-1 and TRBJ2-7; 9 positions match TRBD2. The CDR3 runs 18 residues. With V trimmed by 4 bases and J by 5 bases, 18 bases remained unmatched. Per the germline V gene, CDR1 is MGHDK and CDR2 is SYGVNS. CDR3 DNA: TGTGCCAGCAGTGCTTTAGGAGCGGGGGGCCCAATTACCCACGAGCAGTACTTC. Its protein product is CASSALGAGGPITHEQYF.